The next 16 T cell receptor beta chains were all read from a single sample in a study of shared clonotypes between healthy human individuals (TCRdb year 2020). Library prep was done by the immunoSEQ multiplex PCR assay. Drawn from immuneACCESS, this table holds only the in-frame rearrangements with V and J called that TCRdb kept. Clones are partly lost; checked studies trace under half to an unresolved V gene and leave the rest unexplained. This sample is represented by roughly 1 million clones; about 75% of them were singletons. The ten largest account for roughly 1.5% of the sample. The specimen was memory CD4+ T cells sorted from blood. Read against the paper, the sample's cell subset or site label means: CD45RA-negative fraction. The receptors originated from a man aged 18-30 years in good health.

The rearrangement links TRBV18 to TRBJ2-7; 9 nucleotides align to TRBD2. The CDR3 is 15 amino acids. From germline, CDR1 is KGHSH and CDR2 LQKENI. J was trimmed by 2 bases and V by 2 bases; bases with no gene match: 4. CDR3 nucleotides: TGTGCCAGCTCACCAGCCAGCGGGGGGACCTACGAGCAGTACTTC. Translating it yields CASSPASGGTYEQYF.

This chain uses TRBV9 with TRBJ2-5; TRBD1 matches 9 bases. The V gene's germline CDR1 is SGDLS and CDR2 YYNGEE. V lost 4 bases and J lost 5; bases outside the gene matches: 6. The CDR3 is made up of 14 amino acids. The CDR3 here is CASSPRTGEETQYF. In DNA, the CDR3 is TGTGCCAGCAGCCCTCGGACAGGGGAGGAGACCCAGTACTTC.

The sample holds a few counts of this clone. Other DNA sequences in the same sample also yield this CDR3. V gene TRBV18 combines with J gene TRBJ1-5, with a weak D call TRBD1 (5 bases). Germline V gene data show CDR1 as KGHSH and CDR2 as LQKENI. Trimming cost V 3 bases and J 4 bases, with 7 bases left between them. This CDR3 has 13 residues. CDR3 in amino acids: CASSPDRNQPQHF. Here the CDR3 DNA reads TGTGCCAGCTCACCCGACAGAAATCAGCCCCAGCATTTT.

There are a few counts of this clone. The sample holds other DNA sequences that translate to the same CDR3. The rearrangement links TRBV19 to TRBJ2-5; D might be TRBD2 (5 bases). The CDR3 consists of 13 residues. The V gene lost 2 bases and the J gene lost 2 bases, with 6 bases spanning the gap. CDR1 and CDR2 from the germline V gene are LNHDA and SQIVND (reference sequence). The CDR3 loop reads CASSIRGQETQYF. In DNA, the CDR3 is TGTGCCAGTAGTATACGGGGACAAGAGACCCAGTACTTC.

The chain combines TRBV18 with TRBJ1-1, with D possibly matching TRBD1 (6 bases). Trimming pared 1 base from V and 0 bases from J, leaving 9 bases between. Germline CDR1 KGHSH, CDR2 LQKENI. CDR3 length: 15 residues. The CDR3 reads CASSPRAGVNTEAFF. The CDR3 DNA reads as TGTGCCAGCTCACCACGTGCAGGGGTGAACACTGAAGCTTTCTTT.

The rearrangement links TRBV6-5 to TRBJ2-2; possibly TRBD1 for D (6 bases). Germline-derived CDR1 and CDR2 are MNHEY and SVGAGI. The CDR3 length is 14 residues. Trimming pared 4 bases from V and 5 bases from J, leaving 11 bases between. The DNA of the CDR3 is TGTGCCAGCAGTTTGGACAGACAAACCGGGGAGCTGTTTTTT. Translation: CASSLDRQTGELFF.

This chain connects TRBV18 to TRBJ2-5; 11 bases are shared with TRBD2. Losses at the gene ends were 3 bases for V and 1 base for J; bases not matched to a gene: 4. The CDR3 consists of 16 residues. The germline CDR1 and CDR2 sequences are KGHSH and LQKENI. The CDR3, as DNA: TGTGCCAGCTCACCTCTAGCGGGAGGCTTCCAAGAGACCCAGTACTTC. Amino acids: CASSPLAGGFQETQYF. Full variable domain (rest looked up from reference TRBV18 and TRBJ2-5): NAGVMQNPRHLVRRRGQEARLRCSPMKGHSHVYWYRQLPEEGLKFMVYLQKENIIDESGMPKERFSAEFPKEGPSILRIQQVVRGDSAAYFCASSPLAGGFQETQYFGPGTRLLVL.

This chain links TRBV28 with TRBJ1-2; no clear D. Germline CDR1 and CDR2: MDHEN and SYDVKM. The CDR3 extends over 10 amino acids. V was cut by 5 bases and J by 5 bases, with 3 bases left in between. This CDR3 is CASSRYGYTF. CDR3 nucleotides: TGTGCCAGCAGTCGATATGGCTACACCTTC.

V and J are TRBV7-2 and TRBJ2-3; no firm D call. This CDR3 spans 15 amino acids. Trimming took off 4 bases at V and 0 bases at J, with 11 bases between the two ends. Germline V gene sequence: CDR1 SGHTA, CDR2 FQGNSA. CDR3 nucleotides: TGTGCCAGCAGCTACCGGGCCCATAGCACAGATACGCAGTATTTT. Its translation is CASSYRAHSTDTQYF.

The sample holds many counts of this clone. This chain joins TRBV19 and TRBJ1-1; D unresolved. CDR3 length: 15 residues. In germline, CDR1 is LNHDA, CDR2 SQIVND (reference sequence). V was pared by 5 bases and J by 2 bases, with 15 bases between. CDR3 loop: CASSLREGGNTEAFF. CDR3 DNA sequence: TGTGCCAGTAGTTTGCGCGAGGGCGGTAACACTGAAGCTTTCTTT.

Here the CDR3 reads CASSQDSGRIVYEQYF. CDR3 sequence (DNA): TGCGCCAGCAGCCAAGATAGCGGGAGAATTGTCTACGAGCAGTACTTC. The chain has TRBV4-1 and TRBJ2-7, with TRBD2 matching over 9 bases. The CDR3 is made up of 16 amino acids. The germline CDR1 and CDR2 sequences are MGHRA and YSYEKL. V lost 0 bases and J lost 3; bases outside the gene matches: 6.

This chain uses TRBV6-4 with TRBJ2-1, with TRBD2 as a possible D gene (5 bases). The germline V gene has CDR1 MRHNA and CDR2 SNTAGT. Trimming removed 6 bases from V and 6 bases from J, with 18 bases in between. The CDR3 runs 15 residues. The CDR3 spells CASRIPSVGANEQFF. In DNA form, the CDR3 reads TGTGCCAGCAGAATCCCCTCCGTGGGAGCCAATGAGCAGTTCTTC.

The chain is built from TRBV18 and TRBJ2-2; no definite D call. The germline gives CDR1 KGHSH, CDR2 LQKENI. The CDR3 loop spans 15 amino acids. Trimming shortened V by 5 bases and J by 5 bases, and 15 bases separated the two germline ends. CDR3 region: CASSGPRMWTGELFF. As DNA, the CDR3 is TGTGCCAGCTCAGGGCCGAGGATGTGGACCGGGGAGCTGTTTTTT.

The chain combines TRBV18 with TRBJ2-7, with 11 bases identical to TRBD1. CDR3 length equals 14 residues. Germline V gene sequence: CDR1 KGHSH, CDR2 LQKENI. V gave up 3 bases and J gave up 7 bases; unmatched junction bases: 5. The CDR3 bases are TGTGCCAGCTCACCCGGACAGGGGGCTGGTGAGCAGTACTTC. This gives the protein CASSPGQGAGEQYF.

This CDR3 is CATSRDLGTGVGEQYF. In nucleotides, the CDR3 is TGTGCCACCAGCAGAGATTTAGGGACAGGGGTCGGCGAGCAGTACTTC. J is TRBJ2-7 and V is TRBV15; TRBD1 matches 10 bases. V lost 0 bases and J lost 6; bases outside the gene matches: 8. CDR1 and CDR2 from the germline V gene are LNHNV and YYDKDF (reference sequence). The CDR3 has 16 amino acids.

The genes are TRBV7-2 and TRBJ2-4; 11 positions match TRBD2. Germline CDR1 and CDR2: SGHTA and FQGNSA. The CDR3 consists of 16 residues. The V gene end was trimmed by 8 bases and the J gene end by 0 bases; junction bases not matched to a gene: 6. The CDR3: CASGRLAGLAKNIQYF. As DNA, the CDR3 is TGTGCCAGCGGCAGACTAGCGGGACTAGCCAAAAACATTCAGTACTTC.